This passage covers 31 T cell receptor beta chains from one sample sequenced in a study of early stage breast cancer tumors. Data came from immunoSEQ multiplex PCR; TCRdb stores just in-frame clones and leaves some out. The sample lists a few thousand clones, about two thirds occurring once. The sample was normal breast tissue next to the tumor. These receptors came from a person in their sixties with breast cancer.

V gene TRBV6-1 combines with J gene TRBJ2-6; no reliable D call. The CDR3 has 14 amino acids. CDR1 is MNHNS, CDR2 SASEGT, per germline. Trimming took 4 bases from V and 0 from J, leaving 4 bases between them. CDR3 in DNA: TGTGCCAGCAGTGCCCCCTCTGGGGCCAACGTCCTGACTTTC. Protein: CASSAPSGANVLTF.

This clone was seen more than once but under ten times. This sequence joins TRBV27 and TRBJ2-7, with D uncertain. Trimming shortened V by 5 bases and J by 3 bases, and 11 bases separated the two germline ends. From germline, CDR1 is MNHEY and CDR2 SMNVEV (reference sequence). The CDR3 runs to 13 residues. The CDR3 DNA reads TGTGCCAGCAGTACCGGGCTCCACTACGAGCAGTACTTC. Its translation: CASSTGLHYEQYF.

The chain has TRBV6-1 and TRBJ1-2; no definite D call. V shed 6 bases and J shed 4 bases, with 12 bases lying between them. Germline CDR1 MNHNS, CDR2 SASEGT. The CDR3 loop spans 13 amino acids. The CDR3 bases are TGTGCCAGCAGGGCCCTCGGCGGCTATGGCTACACCTTC. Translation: CASRALGGYGYTF.

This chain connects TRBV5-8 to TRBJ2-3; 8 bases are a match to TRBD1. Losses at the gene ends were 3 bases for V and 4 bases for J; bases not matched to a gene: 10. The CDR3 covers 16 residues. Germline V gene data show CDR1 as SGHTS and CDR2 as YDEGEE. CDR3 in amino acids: CASSSRGRNEADTQYF. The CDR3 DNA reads TGTGCCAGCAGCTCCAGGGGGCGCAATGAGGCAGATACGCAGTATTTT.

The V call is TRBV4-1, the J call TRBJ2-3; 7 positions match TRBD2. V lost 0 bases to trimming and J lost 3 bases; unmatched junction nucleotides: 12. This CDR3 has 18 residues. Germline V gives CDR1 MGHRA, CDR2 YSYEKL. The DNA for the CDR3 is TGCGCCAGCAGCCAAGACTTCAGTCGTCCGGGGGGTACAGATACGCAGTATTTT. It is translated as CASSQDFSRPGGTDTQYF.

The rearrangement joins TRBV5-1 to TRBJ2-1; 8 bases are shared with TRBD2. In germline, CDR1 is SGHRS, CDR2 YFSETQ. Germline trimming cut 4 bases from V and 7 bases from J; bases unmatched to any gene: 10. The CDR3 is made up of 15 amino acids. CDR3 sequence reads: CASSGGLAGENEQFF. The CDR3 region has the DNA TGCGCCAGCAGCGGTGGACTAGCAGGAGAGAATGAGCAGTTCTTC.

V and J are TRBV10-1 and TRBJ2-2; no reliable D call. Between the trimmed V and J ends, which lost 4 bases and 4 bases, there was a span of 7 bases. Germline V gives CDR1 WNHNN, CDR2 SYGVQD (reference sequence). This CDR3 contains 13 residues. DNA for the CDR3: TGCGCCAGCAGTGGGGATCGCACCGGGGAGCTGTTTTTT. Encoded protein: CASSGDRTGELFF.

CDR3 loop: CASSLKDWGNSPLHF. For the CDR3, the DNA is TGTGCCAGCAGCTTAAAGGACTGGGGGAATTCACCCCTCCACTTT. The chain joins TRBV7-3 to TRBJ1-6; perhaps TRBD1 as D (5 bases). Germline V gives CDR1 SGHTA, CDR2 FQGTGA. The CDR3 loop spans 15 amino acids. V lost 1 base and J 7 bases, leaving 11 bases between the germline ends.

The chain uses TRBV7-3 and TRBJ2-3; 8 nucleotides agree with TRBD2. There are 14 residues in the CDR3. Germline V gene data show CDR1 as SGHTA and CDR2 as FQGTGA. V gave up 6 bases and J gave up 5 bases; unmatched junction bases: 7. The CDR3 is CASSYGGAGDTQYF. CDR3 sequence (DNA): TGTGCCAGCAGTTACGGGGGGGCCGGAGATACGCAGTATTTT.

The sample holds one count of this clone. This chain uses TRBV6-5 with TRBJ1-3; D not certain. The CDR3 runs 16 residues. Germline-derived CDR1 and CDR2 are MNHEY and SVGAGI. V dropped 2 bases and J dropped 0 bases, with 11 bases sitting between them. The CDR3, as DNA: TGTGCCAGCAGTTACGGAAGGTGGCCCTCTGGAAACACCATATATTTT. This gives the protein CASSYGRWPSGNTIYF.

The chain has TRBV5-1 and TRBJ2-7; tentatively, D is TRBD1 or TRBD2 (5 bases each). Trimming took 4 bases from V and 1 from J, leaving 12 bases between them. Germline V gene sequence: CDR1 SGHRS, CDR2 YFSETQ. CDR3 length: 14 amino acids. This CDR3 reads CASSPLEGSYEQYF. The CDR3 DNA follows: TGCGCCAGCAGCCCCCTTGAGGGGTCCTACGAGCAGTACTTC.

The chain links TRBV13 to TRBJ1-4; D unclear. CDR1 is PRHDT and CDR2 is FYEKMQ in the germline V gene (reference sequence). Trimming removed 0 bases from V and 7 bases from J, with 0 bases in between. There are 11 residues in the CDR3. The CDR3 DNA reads TGTGCCAGCAGCTTAGGTGAAAAACTGTTTTTT. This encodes CASSLGEKLFF.

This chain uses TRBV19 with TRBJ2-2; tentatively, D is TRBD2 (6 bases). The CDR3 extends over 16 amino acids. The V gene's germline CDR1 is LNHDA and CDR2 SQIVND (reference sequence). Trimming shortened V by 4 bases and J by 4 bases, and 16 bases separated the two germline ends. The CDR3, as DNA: TGTGCCAGTAGTACGGTCGGGGGAGAGGTCACCGGGGAGCTGTTTTTT. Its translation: CASSTVGGEVTGELFF.

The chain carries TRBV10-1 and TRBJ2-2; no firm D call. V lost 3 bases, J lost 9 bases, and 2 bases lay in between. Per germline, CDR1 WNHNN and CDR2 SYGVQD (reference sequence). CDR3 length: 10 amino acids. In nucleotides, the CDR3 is TGCGCCAGCAGTGAACGGGAGCTGTTTTTT. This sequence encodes CASSERELFF.

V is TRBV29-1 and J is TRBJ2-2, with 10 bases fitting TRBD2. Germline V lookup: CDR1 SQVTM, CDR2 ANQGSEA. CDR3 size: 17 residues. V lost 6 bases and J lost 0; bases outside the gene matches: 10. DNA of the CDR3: TGCAGCGTGGGGCTTCTAGCGGGGGATACGAACACCGGGGAGCTGTTTTTT. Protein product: CSVGLLAGDTNTGELFF.

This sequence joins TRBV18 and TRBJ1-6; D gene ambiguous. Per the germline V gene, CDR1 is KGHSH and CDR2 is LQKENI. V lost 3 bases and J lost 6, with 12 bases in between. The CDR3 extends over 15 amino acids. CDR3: CASSPSGPINSPLHF. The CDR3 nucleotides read TGTGCCAGCTCACCCTCCGGCCCGATTAATTCACCCCTCCACTTT.

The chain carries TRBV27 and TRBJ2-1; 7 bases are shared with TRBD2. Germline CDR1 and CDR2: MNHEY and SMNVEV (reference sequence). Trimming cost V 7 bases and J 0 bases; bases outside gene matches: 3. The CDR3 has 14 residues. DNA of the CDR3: TGTGCCAGCAACCGGGACTACTCCTACAATGAGCAGTTCTTC. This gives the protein CASNRDYSYNEQFF.

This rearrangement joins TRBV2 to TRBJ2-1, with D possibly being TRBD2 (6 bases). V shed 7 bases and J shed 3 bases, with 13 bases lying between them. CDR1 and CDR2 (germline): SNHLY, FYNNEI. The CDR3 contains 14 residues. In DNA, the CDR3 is TGTGCCAGCACCGGGGGTGAGAGCTACAATGAGCAGTTCTTC. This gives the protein CASTGGESYNEQFF.

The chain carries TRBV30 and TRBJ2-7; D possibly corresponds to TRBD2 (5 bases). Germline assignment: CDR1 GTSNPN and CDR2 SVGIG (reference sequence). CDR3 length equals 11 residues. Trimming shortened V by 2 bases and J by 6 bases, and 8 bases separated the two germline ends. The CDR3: CAWSRGREQYF. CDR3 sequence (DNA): TGTGCCTGGAGTAGAGGGCGCGAGCAGTACTTC. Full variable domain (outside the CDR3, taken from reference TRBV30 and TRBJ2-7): SQTIHQWPATLVQPVGSPLSLECTVEGTSNPNLYWYRQAAGRGLQLLFYSVGIGQISSEVPQNLSASRPQDRQFILSSKKLLLSDSGFYLCAWSRGREQYFGPGTRLTVT.

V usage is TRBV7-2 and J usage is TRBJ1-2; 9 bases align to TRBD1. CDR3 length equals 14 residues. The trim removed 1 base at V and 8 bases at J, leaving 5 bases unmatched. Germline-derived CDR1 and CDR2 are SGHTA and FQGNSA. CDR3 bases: TGTGCCAGCAGCTTAGTCGGGACAGGGTTCGGCTACACCTTC. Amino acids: CASSLVGTGFGYTF.

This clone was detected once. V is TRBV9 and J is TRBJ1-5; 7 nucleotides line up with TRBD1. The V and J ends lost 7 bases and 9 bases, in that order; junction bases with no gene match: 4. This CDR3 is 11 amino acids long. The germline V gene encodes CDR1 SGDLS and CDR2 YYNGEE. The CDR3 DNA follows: TGTGCCAGCGGGACAGTTTTGCCCCAGCATTTT. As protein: CASGTVLPQHF.

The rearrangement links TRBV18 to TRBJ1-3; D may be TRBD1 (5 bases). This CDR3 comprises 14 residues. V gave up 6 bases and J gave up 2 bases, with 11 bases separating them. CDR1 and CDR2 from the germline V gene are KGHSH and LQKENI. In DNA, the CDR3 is TGTGCCAGCTCCCCAGACAGTCCTGGAAACACCATATATTTT. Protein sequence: CASSPDSPGNTIYF.

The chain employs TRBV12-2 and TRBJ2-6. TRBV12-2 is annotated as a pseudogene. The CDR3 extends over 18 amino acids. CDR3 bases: TGTGCAAGTCGCGATAAGGTGTCCACACAAAGTCGGGCCAACGTCCTGACTTTC. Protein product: CASRDKVSTQSRANVLTF.

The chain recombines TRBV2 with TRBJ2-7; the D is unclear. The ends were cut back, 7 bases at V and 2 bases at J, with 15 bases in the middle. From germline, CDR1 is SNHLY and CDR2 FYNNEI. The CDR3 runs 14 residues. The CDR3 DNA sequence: TGTGCCAGCAACGAGAGTCCAACGGCCTACGAGCAGTACTTC. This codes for CASNESPTAYEQYF.

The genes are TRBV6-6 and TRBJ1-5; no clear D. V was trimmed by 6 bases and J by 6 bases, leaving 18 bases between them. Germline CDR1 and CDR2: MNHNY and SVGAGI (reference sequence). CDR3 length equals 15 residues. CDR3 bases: TGTGCCAGCAGGCTCGACCAGGCGAGTATTCAGCCCCAGCATTTT. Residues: CASRLDQASIQPQHF.

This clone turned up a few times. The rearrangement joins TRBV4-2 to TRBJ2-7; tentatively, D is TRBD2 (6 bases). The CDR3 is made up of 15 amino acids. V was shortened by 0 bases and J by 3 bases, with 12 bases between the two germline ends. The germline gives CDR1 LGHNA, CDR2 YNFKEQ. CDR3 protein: CASSQDRGEDYEQYF. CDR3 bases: TGTGCCAGCAGCCAAGATCGCGGGGAGGACTACGAGCAGTACTTC.

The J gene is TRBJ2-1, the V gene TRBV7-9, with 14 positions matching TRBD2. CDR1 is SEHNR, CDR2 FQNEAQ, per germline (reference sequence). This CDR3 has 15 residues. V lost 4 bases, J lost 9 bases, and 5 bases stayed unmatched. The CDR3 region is CASSSGLAGVAEQFF. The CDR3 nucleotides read TGTGCCAGCAGCTCGGGACTAGCGGGAGTTGCTGAGCAGTTCTTC.

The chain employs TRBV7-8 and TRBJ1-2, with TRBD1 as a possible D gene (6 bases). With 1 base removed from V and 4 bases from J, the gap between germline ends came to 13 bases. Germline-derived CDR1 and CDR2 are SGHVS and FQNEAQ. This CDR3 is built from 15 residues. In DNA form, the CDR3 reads TGTGCCAGCAGCTTAGGGACAGCAAGTCCCTATGGCTACACCTTC. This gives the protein CASSLGTASPYGYTF.

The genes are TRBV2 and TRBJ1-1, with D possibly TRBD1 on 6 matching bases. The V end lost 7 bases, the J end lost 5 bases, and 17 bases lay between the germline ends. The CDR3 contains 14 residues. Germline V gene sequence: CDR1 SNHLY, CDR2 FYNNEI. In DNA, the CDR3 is TGTGCCAGCACCGACCGGGGGGCGGGGACTGAAGCTTTCTTT. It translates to CASTDRGAGTEAFF. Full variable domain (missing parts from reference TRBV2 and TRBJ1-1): EPEVTQTPSHQVTQMGQEVILRCVPISNHLYFYWYRQILGQKVEFLVSFYNNEISEKSEIFDDQFSVERPDGSNFTLKIRSTKLEDSAMYFCASTDRGAGTEAFFGQGTRLTVV.

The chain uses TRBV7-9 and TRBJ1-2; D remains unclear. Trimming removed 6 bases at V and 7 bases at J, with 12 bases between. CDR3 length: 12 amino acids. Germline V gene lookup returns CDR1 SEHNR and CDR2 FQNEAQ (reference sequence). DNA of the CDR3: TGTGCCAGCAGTACTGGACCCACTGGCTACACCTTC. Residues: CASSTGPTGYTF.

The CDR3 DNA follows: TGTGCCAGCAGTCCCCTAGGGGGAGTCGACAATGAGCAGTTCTTC. Translated: CASSPLGGVDNEQFF. The chain employs TRBV28 and TRBJ2-1, with D maybe TRBD1 (6 bases). This CDR3 region has 15 residues. Between the trimmed V and J ends, which lost 5 bases and 5 bases, there was a span of 16 bases. Germline lookup yields CDR1 MDHEN and CDR2 SYDVKM.